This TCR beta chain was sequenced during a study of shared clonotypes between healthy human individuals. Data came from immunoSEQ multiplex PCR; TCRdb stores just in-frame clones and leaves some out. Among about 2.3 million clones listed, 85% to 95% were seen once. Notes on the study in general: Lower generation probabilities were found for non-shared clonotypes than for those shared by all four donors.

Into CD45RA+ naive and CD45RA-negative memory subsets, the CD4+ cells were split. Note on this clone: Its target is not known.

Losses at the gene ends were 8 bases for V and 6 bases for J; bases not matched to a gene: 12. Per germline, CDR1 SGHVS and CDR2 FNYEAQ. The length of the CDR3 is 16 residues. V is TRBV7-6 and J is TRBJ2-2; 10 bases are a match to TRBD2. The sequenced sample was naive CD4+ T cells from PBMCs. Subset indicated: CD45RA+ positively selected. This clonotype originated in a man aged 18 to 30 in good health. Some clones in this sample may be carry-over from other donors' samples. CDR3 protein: CASRPSGRAVAGELFF. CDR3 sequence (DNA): TGTGCCAGCCGGCCGAGCGGGAGGGCCGTGGCCGGGGAGCTGTTTTTT.